Reported below is one T cell receptor beta chain. Antigen specificity is unknown. Making TCR cDNA involved 5'RACE template switching, which added UMIs and a universal primer site. TCRdb called the 5' RACE reads again in MiXCR, with one record for every CDR3 protein. The repertoire holds 300,000 to 400,000 distinct CDR3 sequences, 9.5% to 15% seen once, with 3.2% in the top ten. These data are taken from a study of T cells after yellow fever vaccination. Study-wide results and caveats: Detected again after the booster were most primary-vaccination clones, at about 96% CD4 and 88% CD8. The secondary response peaked faster, at day 5 versus 15, but was weaker.

The CDR3 has 17 amino acids. Germline CDR1 reads LGHNA; CDR2 reads YSLEER. Trimming removed 1 base at V and 3 bases at J, with 13 bases between. The V gene is TRBV4-3, the J gene TRBJ1-6; no definite D call. The TCR comes from a man aged 18 to 29 who received the YFV17D yellow fever vaccine. The starting material was CD4+ T cells sorted from PBMCs, obtained 15 days after the yellow fever booster vaccination. CDR3 region: CASSQGPFGNYNSPLHF. The CDR3 DNA is TGCGCCAGCAGCCAAGGCCCCTTTGGAAACTATAATTCACCCCTCCACTTT.